This T cell receptor beta chain originates from a study of blood T cell repertoires in COVID-19. This clone came up once. This CDR3 is built from 13 residues. Per the germline V gene, CDR1 is KGHSH and CDR2 is LQKENI. The ends were cut back, 3 bases at V and 9 bases at J, with 9 bases in the middle. Profiling relied on immunoSEQ multiplex PCR, and the TCRdb table lists in-frame clones only, not all of them. The repertoire consists of 200,000 to 250,000 clones, with roughly 87% occurring once and the leading ten covering approximately 12%. The sequenced sample was peripheral blood. V is TRBV18 and J is TRBJ1-6, with D perhaps TRBD1 (5 bases). The origin of this receptor is a woman under 30 who had recovered from COVID-19. CDR3 coding DNA: TGTGCCAGCTCACCCAGGGAGGGTTCACCCCTCCACTTT. It specifies CASSPREGSPLHF.